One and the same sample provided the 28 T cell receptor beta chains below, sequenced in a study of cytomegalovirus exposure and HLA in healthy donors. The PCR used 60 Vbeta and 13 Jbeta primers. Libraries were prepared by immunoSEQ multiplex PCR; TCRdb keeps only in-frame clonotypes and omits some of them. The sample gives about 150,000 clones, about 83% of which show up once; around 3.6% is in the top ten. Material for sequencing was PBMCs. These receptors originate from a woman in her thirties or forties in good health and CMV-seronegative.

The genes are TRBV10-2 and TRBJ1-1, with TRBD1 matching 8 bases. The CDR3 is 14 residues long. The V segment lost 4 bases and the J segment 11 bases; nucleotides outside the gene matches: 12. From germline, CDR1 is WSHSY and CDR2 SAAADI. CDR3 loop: CASSGPGAGGEAFF. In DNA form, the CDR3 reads TGCGCCAGCAGTGGCCCAGGCGCAGGGGGCGAGGCTTTCTTT.

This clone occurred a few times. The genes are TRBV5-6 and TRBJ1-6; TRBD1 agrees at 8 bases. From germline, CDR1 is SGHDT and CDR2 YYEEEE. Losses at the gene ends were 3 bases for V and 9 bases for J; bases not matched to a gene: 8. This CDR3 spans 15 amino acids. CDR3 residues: CASSSISGGTSPLHF. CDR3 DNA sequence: TGTGCCAGCAGCTCAATTTCAGGGGGCACTTCACCCCTCCACTTT.

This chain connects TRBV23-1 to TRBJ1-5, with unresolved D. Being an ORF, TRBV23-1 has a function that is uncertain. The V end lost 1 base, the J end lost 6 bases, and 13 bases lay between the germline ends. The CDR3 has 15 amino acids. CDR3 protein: CASSQWWREVQPQHF. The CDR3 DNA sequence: TGCGCCAGCAGTCAATGGTGGAGAGAAGTTCAGCCCCAGCATTTT.

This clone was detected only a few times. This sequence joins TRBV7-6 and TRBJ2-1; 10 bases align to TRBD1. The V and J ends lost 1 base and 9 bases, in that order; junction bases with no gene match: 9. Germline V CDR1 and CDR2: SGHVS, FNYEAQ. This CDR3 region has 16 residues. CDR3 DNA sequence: TGTGCCAGCAGCTTAGTTCGGGACAGGGGCGCGGTTGAGCAGTTCTTC. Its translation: CASSLVRDRGAVEQFF.

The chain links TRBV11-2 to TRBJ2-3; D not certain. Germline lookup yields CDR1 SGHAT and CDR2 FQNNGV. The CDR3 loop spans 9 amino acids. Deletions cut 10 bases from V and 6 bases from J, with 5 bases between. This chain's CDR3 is CATGDTQYF. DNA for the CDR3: TGTGCCACCGGGGATACGCAGTATTTT.

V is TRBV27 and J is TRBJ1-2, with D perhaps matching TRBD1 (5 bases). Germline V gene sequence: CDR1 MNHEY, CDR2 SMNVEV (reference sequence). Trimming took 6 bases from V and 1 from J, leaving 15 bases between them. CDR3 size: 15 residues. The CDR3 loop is CASSPSPTDNYGYTF. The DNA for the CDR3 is TGTGCCAGCAGCCCCAGCCCGACAGATAACTATGGCTACACCTTC.

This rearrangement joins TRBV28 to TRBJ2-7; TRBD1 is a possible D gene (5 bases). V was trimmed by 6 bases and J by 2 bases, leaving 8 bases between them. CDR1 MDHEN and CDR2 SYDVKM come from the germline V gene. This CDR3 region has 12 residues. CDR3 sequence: CASSQGPYEQYF. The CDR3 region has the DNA TGTGCCAGCAGCCAGGGCCCCTACGAGCAGTACTTC. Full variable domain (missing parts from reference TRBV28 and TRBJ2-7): DVKVTQSSRYLVKRTGEKVFLECVQDMDHENMFWYRQDPGLGLRLIYFSYDVKMKEKGDIPEGYSVSREKKERFSLILESASTNQTSMYLCASSQGPYEQYFGPGTRLTVT.

CDR3 in DNA: TGTGCCAGCAGCCTCAGACAGAGCACTGAAGCTTTCTTT. It specifies CASSLRQSTEAFF. The chain joins TRBV7-2 to TRBJ1-1, with D possibly matching TRBD1 (5 bases). The CDR3 covers 13 residues. CDR1 and CDR2 (germline): SGHTA, FQGNSA. Trimming left V 5 bases short and J 4 bases short, with 11 bases between.

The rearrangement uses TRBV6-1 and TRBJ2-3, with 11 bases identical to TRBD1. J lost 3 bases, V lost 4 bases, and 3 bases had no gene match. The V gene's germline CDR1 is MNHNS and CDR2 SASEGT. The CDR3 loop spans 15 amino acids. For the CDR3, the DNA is TGTGCCAGCAGTGCGGGACAGGGGGGGACAGATACGCAGTATTTT. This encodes CASSAGQGGTDTQYF.

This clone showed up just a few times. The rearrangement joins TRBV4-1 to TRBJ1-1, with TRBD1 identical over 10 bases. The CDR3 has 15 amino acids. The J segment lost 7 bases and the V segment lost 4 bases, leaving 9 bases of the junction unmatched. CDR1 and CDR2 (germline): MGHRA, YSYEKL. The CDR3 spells CASSPPTGTGVEAFF. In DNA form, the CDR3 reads TGCGCCAGCAGCCCACCAACAGGGACAGGGGTTGAAGCTTTCTTT.

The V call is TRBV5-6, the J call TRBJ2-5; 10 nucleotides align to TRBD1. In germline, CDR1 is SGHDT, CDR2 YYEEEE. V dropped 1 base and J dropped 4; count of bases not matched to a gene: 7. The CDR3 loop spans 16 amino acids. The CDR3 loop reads CASSLWRTGGLETQYF. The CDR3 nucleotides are TGTGCCAGCAGCTTGTGGCGGACAGGGGGATTAGAGACCCAGTACTTC. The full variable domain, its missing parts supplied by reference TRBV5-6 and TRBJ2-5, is DAGVTQSPTHLIKTRGQQVTLRCSPKSGHDTVSWYQQALGQGPQFIFQYYEEEERQRGNFPDRFSGHQFPNYSSELNVNALLLGDSALYLCASSLWRTGGLETQYFGPGTRLLVL.

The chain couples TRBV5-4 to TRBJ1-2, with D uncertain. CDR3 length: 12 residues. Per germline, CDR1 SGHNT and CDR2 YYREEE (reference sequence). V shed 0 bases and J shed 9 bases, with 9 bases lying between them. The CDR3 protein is CASSLDPASYTF. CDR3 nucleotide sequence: TGTGCCAGCAGCTTGGATCCCGCTAGCTACACCTTC.

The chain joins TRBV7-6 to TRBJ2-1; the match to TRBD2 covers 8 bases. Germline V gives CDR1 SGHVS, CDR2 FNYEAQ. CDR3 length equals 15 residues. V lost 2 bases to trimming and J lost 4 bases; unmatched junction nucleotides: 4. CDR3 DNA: TGTGCCAGCAGCTTATCCAGCGGGGGATACAATGAGCAGTTCTTC. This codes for CASSLSSGGYNEQFF.

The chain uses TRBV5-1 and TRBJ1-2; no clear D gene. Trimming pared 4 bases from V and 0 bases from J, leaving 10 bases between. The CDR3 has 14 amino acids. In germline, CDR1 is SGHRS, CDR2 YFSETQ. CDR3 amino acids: CASSPVPSNYGYTF. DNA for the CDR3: TGCGCCAGCAGCCCGGTTCCGTCTAACTATGGCTACACCTTC.

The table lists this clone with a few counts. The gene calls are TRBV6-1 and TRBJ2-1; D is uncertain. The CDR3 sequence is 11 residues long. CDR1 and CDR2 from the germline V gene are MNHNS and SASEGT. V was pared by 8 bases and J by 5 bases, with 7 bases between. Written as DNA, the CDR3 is TGTGCCAGCCATACTAACAATGAGCAGTTCTTC. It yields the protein CASHTNNEQFF.

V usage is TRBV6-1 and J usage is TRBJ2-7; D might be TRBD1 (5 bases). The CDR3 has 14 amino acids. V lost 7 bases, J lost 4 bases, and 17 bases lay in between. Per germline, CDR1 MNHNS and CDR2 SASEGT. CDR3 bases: TGTGCCAGCATCATTTCTTCAGGGTTTTACGAGCAGTACTTC. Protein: CASIISSGFYEQYF.

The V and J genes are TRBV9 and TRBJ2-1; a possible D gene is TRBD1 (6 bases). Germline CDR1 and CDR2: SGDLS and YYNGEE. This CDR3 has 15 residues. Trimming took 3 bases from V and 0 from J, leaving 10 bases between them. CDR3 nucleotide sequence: TGTGCCAGCAGCGAGGGACACCCCTCCTACAATGAGCAGTTCTTC. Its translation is CASSEGHPSYNEQFF.

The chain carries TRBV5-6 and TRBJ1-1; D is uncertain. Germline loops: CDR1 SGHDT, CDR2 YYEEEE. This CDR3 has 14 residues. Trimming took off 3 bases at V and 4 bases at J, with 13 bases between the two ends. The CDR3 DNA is TGTGCCAGCAGCTATCTTCCCCGGGGCACTGAAGCTTTCTTT. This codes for CASSYLPRGTEAFF.

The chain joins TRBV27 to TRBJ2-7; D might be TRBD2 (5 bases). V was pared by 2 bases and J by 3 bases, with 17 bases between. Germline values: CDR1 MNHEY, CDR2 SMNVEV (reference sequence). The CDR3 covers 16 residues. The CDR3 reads CASSLNSGDYLYEQYF. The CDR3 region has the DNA TGTGCCAGCAGTTTAAATTCTGGAGACTACCTCTACGAGCAGTACTTC.

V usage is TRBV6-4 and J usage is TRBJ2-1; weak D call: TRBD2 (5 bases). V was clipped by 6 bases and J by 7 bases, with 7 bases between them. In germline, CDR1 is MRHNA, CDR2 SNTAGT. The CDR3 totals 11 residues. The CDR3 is CASRSGNEQFF. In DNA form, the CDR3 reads TGTGCCAGCAGGAGCGGAAATGAGCAGTTCTTC.

The CDR3 protein is CASSPDRLDYGYTF. For the CDR3, the DNA is TGTGCCAGCAGCCCCGACAGGCTTGACTATGGCTACACCTTC. The V and J genes are TRBV7-2 and TRBJ1-2, with a possible D match to TRBD1 (6 bases). CDR1 and CDR2 from the germline V gene are SGHTA and FQGNSA. V was pared by 5 bases and J by 3 bases, with 13 bases between. CDR3 length: 14 amino acids.

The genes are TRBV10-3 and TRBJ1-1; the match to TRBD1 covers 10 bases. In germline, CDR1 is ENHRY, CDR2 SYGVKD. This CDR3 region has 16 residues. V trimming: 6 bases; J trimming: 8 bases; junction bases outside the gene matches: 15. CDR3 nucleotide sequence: TGTGCCATCAGCGATGACAGGGGGCCCTCGATGAGAGAAGCTTTCTTT. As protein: CAISDDRGPSMREAFF.

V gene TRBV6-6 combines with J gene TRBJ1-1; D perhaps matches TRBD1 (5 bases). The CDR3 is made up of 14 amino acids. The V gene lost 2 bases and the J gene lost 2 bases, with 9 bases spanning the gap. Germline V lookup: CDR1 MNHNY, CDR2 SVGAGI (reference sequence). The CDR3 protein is CASSYPQGNTEAFF. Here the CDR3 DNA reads TGTGCCAGCAGTTACCCCCAGGGAAACACTGAAGCTTTCTTT.

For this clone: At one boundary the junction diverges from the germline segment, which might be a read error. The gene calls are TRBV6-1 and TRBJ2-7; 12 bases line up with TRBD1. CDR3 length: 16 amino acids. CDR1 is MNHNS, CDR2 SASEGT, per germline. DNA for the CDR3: TGTGCCGGCAGTGGATCCGGGACAGGGGGCCGGTACGAGCAGTACTTC. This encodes CAGSGSGTGGRYEQYF.

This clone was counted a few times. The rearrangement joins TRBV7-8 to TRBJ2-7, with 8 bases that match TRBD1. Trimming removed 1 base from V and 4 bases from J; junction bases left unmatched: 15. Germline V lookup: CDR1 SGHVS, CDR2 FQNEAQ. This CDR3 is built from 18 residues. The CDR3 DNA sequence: TGTGCCAGCAGCTTAGTGGTGTTCGGACAGGGCACAAAATACGAGCAGTACTTC. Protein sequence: CASSLVVFGQGTKYEQYF.

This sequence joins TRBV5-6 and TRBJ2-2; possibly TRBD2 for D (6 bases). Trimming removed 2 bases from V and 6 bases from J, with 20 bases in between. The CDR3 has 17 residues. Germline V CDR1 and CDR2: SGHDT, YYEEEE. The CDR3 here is CASSFLRLDGGSGELFF. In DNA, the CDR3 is TGTGCCAGCAGCTTTTTACGACTAGACGGGGGTTCCGGGGAGCTGTTTTTT.

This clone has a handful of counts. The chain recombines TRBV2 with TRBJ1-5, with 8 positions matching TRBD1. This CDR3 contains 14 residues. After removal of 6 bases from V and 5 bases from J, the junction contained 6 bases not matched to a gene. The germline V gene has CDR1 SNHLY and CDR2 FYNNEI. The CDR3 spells CASSWDRTDQPQHF. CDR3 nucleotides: TGTGCCAGCAGCTGGGACAGGACGGATCAGCCCCAGCATTTT.

The CDR3 coding sequence is TGTGCCAGCAGTGCTGAGACAGGGGGCAGCCAGCCCCAGCATTTT. It yields the protein CASSAETGGSQPQHF. This chain joins TRBV6-1 and TRBJ1-5; 10 bases map to TRBD1. The CDR3 has 15 amino acids. The germline V gene has CDR1 MNHNS and CDR2 SASEGT. The ends lost 4 bases at V and 7 bases at J; junction bases unmatched: 7.